The 6 T cell receptor beta chains in this list originate from one sample, sequenced in a study of blood T cells in healthy people across ages. The authors ran a second PCR of about 7 to 12 cycles using a sample-barcoded 5' primer and a J-beta primer mix. From the 5' RACE reads, TCRdb called clonotypes with MiXCR, one entry per CDR3 protein. The sample holds roughly 2 million distinct CDR3 sequences, approximately 50% seen once. Sequencing was carried out using blood. These receptor sequences come from a woman aged 35 to 49 in good health.

On this clonotype: Compared with germline, one end of the junction differs, possibly owing to a read error. The chain uses TRBV6-5 and TRBJ2-3, with 11 bases matching TRBD1. This CDR3 is built from 14 residues. Germline V gives CDR1 MNHEY, CDR2 SVGAGI. CDR3: CASSPGQGADTRYF. DNA of the CDR3: TGTGCCAGCAGCCCCGGACAGGGGGCAGATACGCGGTATTTT.

This clonotype occurred a few times. This chain connects TRBV6-1 to TRBJ1-5, with D possibly being TRBD1 (5 bases). This CDR3 has 15 amino acids. Germline V gene data show CDR1 as MNHNS and CDR2 as SASEGT. Between the trimmed V and J ends, which lost 6 bases and 6 bases, there was a span of 18 bases. CDR3 sequence (DNA): TGTGCCAGCAGCCGGGGCCAAACCCGTAGTCAGCCCCAGCATTTT. Translating it yields CASSRGQTRSQPQHF.

V is TRBV5-1 and J is TRBJ2-3; 10 nucleotides match TRBD2. This CDR3 is built from 15 residues. Germline CDR1 SGHRS, CDR2 YFSETQ. With 4 bases clipped from V and 5 bases from J, the junction kept 7 bases outside the gene matches. CDR3 amino acids: CASSHSGGQGDTQYF. In DNA, the CDR3 is TGCGCCAGCAGCCATAGCGGGGGGCAAGGAGATACGCAGTATTTT.

CDR3 in amino acids: CASSYGPSEPLYEQYF. The CDR3 DNA follows: TGTGCCAGCAGTTACGGTCCTAGCGAACCGCTTTACGAGCAGTACTTC. V usage is TRBV6-2 or TRBV6-3 and J usage is TRBJ2-7; tentatively, D is TRBD2 (6 bases). The V gene's germline CDR1 is MNHEY and CDR2 SVGEGT. The CDR3 sequence is 16 residues long. V lost 2 bases to trimming and J lost 4 bases, with 18 bases between them.

This sequence joins TRBV6-5 and TRBJ2-1, with 12 bases lining up with TRBD2. This CDR3 region has 14 residues. CDR1 is MNHEY, CDR2 SVGAGI, per germline. The V segment lost 7 bases and the J segment 10 bases; nucleotides outside the gene matches: 8. In DNA form, the CDR3 reads TGTGCCAGCACTCCTAGCGGGGGGGTCCCGGAGCAGTTCTTC. Its protein is CASTPSGGVPEQFF.

The chain couples TRBV6-1 to TRBJ2-3, with 7 positions matching TRBD1. The CDR3 loop spans 14 amino acids. V was clipped by 9 bases and J by 0 bases; unmatched bases: 6. CDR1 and CDR2 from the germline V gene are MNHNS and SASEGT. CDR3 region: CASTTGPSTDTQYF. The DNA for the CDR3 is TGTGCCAGTACGACAGGGCCAAGCACAGATACGCAGTATTTT.